Presented here are 22 T cell receptor beta chains from one specimen sequenced in a study of shared clonotypes between healthy human individuals. Measured with immunoSEQ multiplex PCR; TCRdb has only the in-frame clones, and not every one. The sample has 2 million to 2.5 million clones; over 85% are singletons. Sequencing was done on a sample of naive CD4+ T cells sorted from blood. Specified subset: CD45RA+ positively selected. These receptor sequences come from a man younger than 35 in good health.

Of note for this clone: Other DNA sequences of this sample code for an identical CDR3. The V call is TRBV19, the J call TRBJ2-7; 8 positions match TRBD1. V was pared by 3 bases and J by 4 bases, with 5 bases of the junction left unmatched. Germline-derived CDR1 and CDR2 are LNHDA and SQIVND (reference sequence). CDR3 length equals 14 residues. CDR3 amino acids: CASSIPGGGYEQYF. The CDR3 DNA is TGTGCCAGTAGTATCCCAGGGGGCGGATACGAGCAGTACTTC. Using reference TRBV19 and TRBJ2-7 for the parts outside the CDR3, the full variable domain is DGGITQSPKYLFRKEGQNVTLSCEQNLNHDAMYWYRQDPGQGLRLIYYSQIVNDFQKGDIAEGYSVSREKKESFPLTVTSAQKNPTAFYLCASSIPGGGYEQYFGPGTRLTVT.

This chain links TRBV6-5 with TRBJ1-1; TRBD1 is a possible D gene (6 bases). There are 16 residues in the CDR3. The germline CDR1 and CDR2 sequences are MNHEY and SVGAGI. The V end lost 2 bases, the J end lost 4 bases, and 17 bases lay between the germline ends. The CDR3: CASSYGPGAQVTEAFF. CDR3 nucleotides: TGTGCCAGCAGTTACGGCCCGGGGGCGCAGGTCACTGAAGCTTTCTTT.

The rearrangement uses TRBV18 and TRBJ2-2; possibly TRBD1 for D (5 bases). The length of the CDR3 is 13 residues. Trimming removed 5 bases from V and 4 bases from J, with 8 bases in between. From germline, CDR1 is KGHSH and CDR2 LQKENI. CDR3 DNA sequence: TGTGCCAGCTCAAGAGACAGCACCGGGGAGCTGTTTTTT. Amino acids: CASSRDSTGELFF.

The chain's CDR3 is CASSYRPHNSPLHF. CDR3 DNA: TGTGCCAGTAGTTACAGGCCGCATAATTCACCCCTCCACTTT. The rearrangement links TRBV19 to TRBJ1-6; tentatively, D is TRBD1 (5 bases). CDR3 length: 14 residues. Trimming shortened V by 5 bases and J by 5 bases, and 10 bases separated the two germline ends. Germline-derived CDR1 and CDR2 are LNHDA and SQIVND (reference sequence).

This chain links TRBV7-8 with TRBJ1-4; D ambiguous. The CDR3 length is 16 residues. V lost 5 bases to trimming and J lost 3 bases, with 16 bases between them. CDR1 is SGHVS and CDR2 is FQNEAQ in the germline V gene. The CDR3 bases are TGTGCCAGCAGCCCCCAATCCCACGGGGCTAATGAAAAACTGTTTTTT. The encoded protein is CASSPQSHGANEKLFF.

The chain has TRBV11-2 and TRBJ2-7, with D perhaps TRBD2 (6 bases). V lost 3 bases and J lost 4, with 16 bases in between. CDR1 and CDR2 (germline): SGHAT, FQNNGV. The CDR3 is made up of 15 amino acids. The CDR3 DNA reads as TGTGCCAGCAGCTTGGAGGGGTCTAGCGAATACGAGCAGTACTTC. Translation gives CASSLEGSSEYEQYF.

This chain joins TRBV9 and TRBJ2-3, with no clear D. V gave up 0 bases and J gave up 2 bases, with 10 bases separating them. The CDR3 runs to 15 residues. Germline CDR1 SGDLS, CDR2 YYNGEE. CDR3 region: CASSVDPLTTDTQYF. The CDR3 DNA is TGTGCCAGCAGCGTAGACCCCCTAACCACAGATACGCAGTATTTT.

The chain employs TRBV5-1 and TRBJ2-1; unclear D gene. This CDR3 spans 15 amino acids. Germline lookup yields CDR1 SGHRS and CDR2 YFSETQ. V lost 9 bases, J lost 7 bases, and 23 bases lay in between. Here the CDR3 reads CATKPPGRSENEQFF. Written as DNA, the CDR3 is TGCGCCACTAAACCCCCAGGTCGGAGTGAGAATGAGCAGTTCTTC.

The CDR3 bases are TGTGCCAGCAGTTTAGGACAGCCTTTCTCTGGAAACACCATATATTTT. Translated, it gives CASSLGQPFSGNTIYF. The chain recombines TRBV6-5 with TRBJ1-3; the D gene is possibly TRBD1 (6 bases). The CDR3 contains 16 residues. Per germline, CDR1 MNHEY and CDR2 SVGAGI. Trimming cost V 4 bases and J 0 bases, with 13 bases left between them.

This clone has at least ten counts. This same CDR3 is encoded by further DNA sequences in the sample. V is TRBV20-1 and J is TRBJ2-6; D is unresolved. V lost 7 bases, J lost 4 bases, and 5 bases lay in between. There are 11 residues in the CDR3. Germline CDR1 is DFQATT and CDR2 is SNEGSKA (reference sequence). The CDR3 coding sequence is TGCAGTGTACCCGGGGCCAACGTCCTGACTTTC. Translating gives CSVPGANVLTF.

For the CDR3, the DNA is TGTGCCAGCAGTGAATGGACAGGGGACAACGAGCAGTACTTC. Its translation is CASSEWTGDNEQYF. The rearrangement links TRBV2 to TRBJ2-7, with 9 positions matching TRBD1. Germline V gene data show CDR1 as SNHLY and CDR2 as FYNNEI. The CDR3 covers 14 residues. Unmatched junction bases numbered 4, after V lost 2 bases and J lost 5 bases.

The chain has TRBV10-1 and TRBJ1-5; a weak D match, TRBD1 (5 bases). This CDR3 contains 20 residues. V was trimmed by 7 bases and J by 7 bases, leaving 35 bases between them. CDR1 and CDR2 (germline): WNHNN, SYGVQD (reference sequence). The CDR3 bases are TGCGCCAGCACTACGTACAGGCAAGTTTCTTGTAGTAAAGTTGAGCAGCCCCAGCATTTT. This sequence encodes CASTTYRQVSCSKVEQPQHF.

The chain has TRBV18 and TRBJ1-5; 7 bases are a match to TRBD1. In germline, CDR1 is KGHSH, CDR2 LQKENI. The CDR3 is 18 amino acids. Unmatched junction bases numbered 9, after V lost 1 base and J lost 0 bases. CDR3 amino acids: CASSPQNRGHYSNQPQHF. The CDR3 nucleotides read TGTGCCAGCTCACCACAAAACAGGGGCCATTATAGCAATCAGCCCCAGCATTTT.

The V and J genes are TRBV10-3 and TRBJ1-2; D is unclear. Germline CDR1 and CDR2: ENHRY and SYGVKD. This CDR3 has 16 amino acids. V lost 6 bases, J lost 0 bases, and 17 bases lay in between. The CDR3 protein is CAISDDFYGTNYGYTF. DNA for the CDR3: TGTGCCATCAGCGACGACTTTTACGGCACTAACTATGGCTACACCTTC.

V is TRBV5-1 and J is TRBJ1-6; weak D call: TRBD1 (6 bases). The V and J ends lost 0 bases and 5 bases respectively, with 12 bases between them. Per the germline V gene, CDR1 is SGHRS and CDR2 is YFSETQ. The CDR3 covers 16 residues. The DNA for the CDR3 is TGCGCCAGCAGCTTGGGAGGGGGGAATAATAATTCACCCCTCCACTTT. The encoded protein is CASSLGGGNNNSPLHF.

V usage is TRBV2 and J usage is TRBJ1-2; TRBD1 might be the D (5 bases). The V and J ends lost 5 bases and 6 bases respectively, with 19 bases between them. The CDR3 has 15 amino acids. CDR1 and CDR2 from the germline V gene are SNHLY and FYNNEI. CDR3 in amino acids: CASSRIGDLSHGYTF. As DNA, the CDR3 is TGTGCCAGCAGTCGGATAGGGGATCTCTCTCATGGCTACACCTTC.

CDR3 bases: TGTGCCAGCAGCCCGGGTGCTAGCGGAGGGATGGAGCAGTTCTTC. Its protein is CASSPGASGGMEQFF. The chain combines TRBV7-2 with TRBJ2-1; 7 bases match TRBD2. V lost 5 bases, J lost 10 bases, and 14 bases stayed unmatched. Germline V lookup: CDR1 SGHTA, CDR2 FQGNSA. This CDR3 region has 15 residues. The variable domain in full, with the rest retrieved from reference TRBV7-2 and TRBJ2-1, is GAGVSQSPSNKVTEKGKDVELRCDPISGHTALYWYRQSLGQGLEFLIYFQGNSAPDKSGLPSDRFSAERTGGSVSTLTIQRTQQEDSAVYLCASSPGASGGMEQFFGPGTRLTVL.

This clone was counted only a few times. The chain recombines TRBV19 with TRBJ2-3; unclear D gene. V was pared by 2 bases and J by 4 bases, with 4 bases between. This CDR3 spans 12 amino acids. Germline V lookup: CDR1 LNHDA, CDR2 SQIVND (reference sequence). For the CDR3, the DNA is TGTGCCAGTAGTATAAACCCAGATACGCAGTATTTT. Translation: CASSINPDTQYF.

The chain has TRBV6-1 and TRBJ1-3; unclear D gene. The germline V gene has CDR1 MNHNS and CDR2 SASEGT. V was cut by 3 bases and J by 6 bases, with 9 bases left in between. The CDR3 totals 13 residues. The DNA of the CDR3 is TGTGCCAGCAGTGATAGGGCTGTAAACACCATATATTTT. The encoded protein is CASSDRAVNTIYF.

The rearrangement joins TRBV6-1 to TRBJ2-7, with 12 nucleotides matching TRBD1. V shed 7 bases, J shed 7 bases, and the junction held 11 bases outside the gene matches. This CDR3 region has 15 residues. CDR1 is MNHNS, CDR2 SASEGT, per germline. Written as DNA, the CDR3 is TGTGCCAGCACCCTAGGGACAGGGGGCGTGTGGGAGCAGTACTTC. Its translation: CASTLGTGGVWEQYF.

This sequence joins TRBV6-6 and TRBJ1-5; 7 bases match TRBD1. The germline V gene encodes CDR1 MNHNY and CDR2 SVGAGI (reference sequence). The V and J ends lost 6 bases and 6 bases, in that order; junction bases with no gene match: 11. This CDR3 is 15 amino acids long. The CDR3 reads CASRDLDRAGQPQHF. The CDR3 DNA reads TGTGCCAGCAGAGATCTCGACAGGGCGGGTCAGCCCCAGCATTTT.

The rearrangement uses TRBV9 and TRBJ2-7; 7 bases agree with TRBD2. V lost 6 bases and J lost 2; bases outside the gene matches: 5. The CDR3 runs to 13 residues. CDR1 and CDR2 from the germline V gene are SGDLS and YYNGEE. In DNA, the CDR3 is TGTGCCAGCATCTTTGGACTAGCCTACGAGCAGTACTTC. As protein: CASIFGLAYEQYF. The entire variable domain, with the rest obtained from reference TRBV9 and TRBJ2-7, is as follows: DSGVTQTPKHLITATGQRVTLRCSPRSGDLSVYWYQQSLDQGLQFLIQYYNGEERAKGNILERFSAQQFPDLHSELNLSSLELGDSALYFCASIFGLAYEQYFGPGTRLTVT.